This T cell receptor beta chain was sequenced during a study of T cell responses to AZD1222 COVID-19 vaccine. Notes on the study in general: Dominant CD4 TCR responses targeted spike regions 160-218 and 743-854. In a largely white British group with more females than males, clonal diversity was possibly underestimated.

The V gene's germline CDR1 is SGHNT and CDR2 YENEEA. Trimming took 5 bases from V and 4 from J; bases not matched to a gene: 11. The CDR3 loop spans 16 amino acids. TCRdb's table, derived via immunoSEQ multiplex PCR, lists solely in-frame clones and lacks some. The table includes under 150,000 clones, over 75% detected once. Only one count was recorded for this clone. Its antigen remains unidentified. This sequence originates from an adult in good health. The chain recombines TRBV11-3 with TRBJ2-1; TRBD2 agrees at 7 bases. The input for sequencing was peripheral blood, taken on day 0 of AZD1222 vaccination. CDR3 amino acids: CASSAHRRGGYNEQFF. The DNA for the CDR3 is TGTGCCAGCAGCGCCCACCGCCGGGGAGGGTACAATGAGCAGTTCTTC.